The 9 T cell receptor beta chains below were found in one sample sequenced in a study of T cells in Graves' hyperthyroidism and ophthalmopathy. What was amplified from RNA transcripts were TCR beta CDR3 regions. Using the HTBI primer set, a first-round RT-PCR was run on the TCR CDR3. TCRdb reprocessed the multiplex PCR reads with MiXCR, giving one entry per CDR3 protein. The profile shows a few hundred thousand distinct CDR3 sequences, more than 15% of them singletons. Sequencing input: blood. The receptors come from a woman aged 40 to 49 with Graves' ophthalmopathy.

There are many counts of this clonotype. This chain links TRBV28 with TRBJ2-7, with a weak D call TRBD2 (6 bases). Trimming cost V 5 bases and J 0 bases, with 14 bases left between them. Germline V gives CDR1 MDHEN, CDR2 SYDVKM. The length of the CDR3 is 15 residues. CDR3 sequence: CASSPGGGNSYEQYF. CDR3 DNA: TGTGCCAGCAGTCCCGGAGGAGGGAACTCCTACGAGCAGTACTTC. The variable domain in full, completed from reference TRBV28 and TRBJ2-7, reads DVKVTQSSRYLVKRTGEKVFLECVQDMDHENMFWYRQDPGLGLRLIYFSYDVKMKEKGDIPEGYSVSREKKERFSLILESASTNQTSMYLCASSPGGGNSYEQYFGPGTRLTVT.

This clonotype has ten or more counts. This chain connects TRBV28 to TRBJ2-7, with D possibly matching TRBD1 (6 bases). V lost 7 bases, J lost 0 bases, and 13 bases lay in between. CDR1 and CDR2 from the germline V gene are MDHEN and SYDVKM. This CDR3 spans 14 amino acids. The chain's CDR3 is CASKRQVTSYEQYF. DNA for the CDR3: TGTGCCAGCAAGAGACAGGTGACCTCCTACGAGCAGTACTTC.

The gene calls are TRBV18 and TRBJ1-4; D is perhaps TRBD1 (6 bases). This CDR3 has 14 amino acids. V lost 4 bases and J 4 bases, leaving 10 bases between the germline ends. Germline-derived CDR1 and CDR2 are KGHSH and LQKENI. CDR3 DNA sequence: TGTGCCAGCTCACTGACAGGAAATAATGAAAAACTGTTTTTT. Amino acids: CASSLTGNNEKLFF.

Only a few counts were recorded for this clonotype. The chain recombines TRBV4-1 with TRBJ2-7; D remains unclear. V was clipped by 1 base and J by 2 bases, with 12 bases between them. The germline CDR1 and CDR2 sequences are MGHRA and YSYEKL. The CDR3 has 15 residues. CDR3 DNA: TGCGCCAGCAGCCAAGGGACCCAGCCAACCTACGAGCAGTACTTC. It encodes CASSQGTQPTYEQYF.

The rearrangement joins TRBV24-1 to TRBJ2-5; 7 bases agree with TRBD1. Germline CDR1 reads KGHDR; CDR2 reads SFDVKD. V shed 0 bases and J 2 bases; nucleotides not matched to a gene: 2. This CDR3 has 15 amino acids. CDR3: CATSDLWDRQETQYF. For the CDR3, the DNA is TGTGCCACCAGTGATTTGTGGGACAGACAAGAGACCCAGTACTTC.

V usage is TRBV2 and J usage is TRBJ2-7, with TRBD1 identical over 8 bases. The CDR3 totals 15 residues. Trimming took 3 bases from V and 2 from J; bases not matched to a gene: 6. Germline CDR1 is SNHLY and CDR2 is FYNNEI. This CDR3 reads CASSDGQGGTYEQYF. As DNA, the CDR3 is TGTGCCAGCAGTGACGGACAGGGCGGAACCTACGAGCAGTACTTC.

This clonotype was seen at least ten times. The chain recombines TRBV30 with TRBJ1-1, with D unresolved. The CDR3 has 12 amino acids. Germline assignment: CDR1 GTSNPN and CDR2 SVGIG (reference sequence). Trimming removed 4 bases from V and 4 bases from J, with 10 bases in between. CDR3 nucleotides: TGTGCCTGGACGCATGAGGGCACTGAAGCTTTCTTT. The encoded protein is CAWTHEGTEAFF.

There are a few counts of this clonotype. The DNA for the CDR3 is TGCGCCAGCAGCCAAGCGGTCGCCCCCCCGGAAAAACTGTTTTTT. Amino acid sequence: CASSQAVAPPEKLFF. The chain employs TRBV4-1 and TRBJ1-4; D is ambiguous. Trimming took 1 base from V and 8 from J, leaving 14 bases between them. Germline V gene sequence: CDR1 MGHRA, CDR2 YSYEKL. This CDR3 is 15 amino acids long.

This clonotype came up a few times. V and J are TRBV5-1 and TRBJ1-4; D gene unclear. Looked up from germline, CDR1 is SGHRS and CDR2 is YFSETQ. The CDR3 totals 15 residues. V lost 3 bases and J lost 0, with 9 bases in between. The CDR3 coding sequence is TGCGCCAGCAGCTCGTCACAGTCAACTAATGAAAAACTGTTTTTT. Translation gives CASSSSQSTNEKLFF. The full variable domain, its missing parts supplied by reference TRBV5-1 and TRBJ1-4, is KAGVTQTPRYLIKTRGQQVTLSCSPISGHRSVSWYQQTPGQGLQFLFEYFSETQRNKGNFPGRFSGRQFSNSRSEMNVSTLELGDSALYLCASSSSQSTNEKLFFGSGTQLSVL.